A selection of T cell receptor beta chains follows, all from one sample in a study of multiple sclerosis patients with progressive multifocal leukoencephalopathy. Only in-frame clones appear in the TCRdb table, and some are missing; sequencing was by immunoSEQ multiplex PCR. The sample contains fewer than 40,000 clones, less than 90% of which appear only once. The sequenced sample was PBMCs, obtained from a patient treated with natalizumab. These receptors all come from a human donor with progressive multifocal leukoencephalopathy. Both conserved end residues are part of each CDR3. Size tells how often a clone was seen (once, few, many) or the class of an expanded clone, and some rows leave it out.

V gene: TRBV6-5
clone size: NA
J gene: TRBJ2-7
CDR3 protein: CASSPGTTYEQYF

V gene: TRBV18
clone size: NA
J gene: TRBJ2-4
CDR3 protein: CASSPPLGGGGPDIQYF

V gene: TRBV7-9
clone size: few
J gene: TRBJ1-1
CDR3 protein: CASSPHQGDTEAFF

V gene: TRBV5-8
clone size: NA
J gene: TRBJ1-3
CDR3 protein: CASSFSGPGNTIYF

V gene: TRBV13
clone size: NA
J gene: TRBJ2-5
CDR3 protein: CASSLLAGATFQETQYF

V gene: TRBV6-1
clone size: NA
J gene: TRBJ2-7
CDR3 protein: CASSDWTSGSRYEQYF

V gene: TRBV2
clone size: NA
J gene: TRBJ1-2
CDR3 protein: CASSDTGFDGYTF

V gene: TRBV5-1
clone size: NA
J gene: TRBJ2-3
CDR3 protein: CASSSGLTDTQYF

V gene: TRBV4-3
clone size: NA
J gene: TRBJ2-2
CDR3 protein: CASSQAPGSPNTGELFF

V gene: TRBV25-1
clone size: NA
J gene: TRBJ2-3
CDR3 protein: CASSFAFAEGPSDTQYF

V gene: TRBV7-2
clone size: NA
J gene: TRBJ1-4
CDR3 protein: CASSSPVGGWSGEKLFF

V gene: TRBV19
clone size: NA
J gene: TRBJ2-4
CDR3 protein: CASSISLRPGERNIQYF

V gene: TRBV29-1
clone size: NA
J gene: TRBJ1-2
CDR3 protein: CSAIKGGDYGYTF

V gene: TRBV5-1
clone size: NA
J gene: TRBJ2-3
CDR3 protein: CASSWTGSDTQYF

V gene: TRBV27
clone size: NA
J gene: TRBJ2-7
CDR3 protein: CASSTKSSEFGEQYF

V gene: TRBV5-1
clone size: NA
J gene: TRBJ2-3
CDR3 protein: CASTQARSTDTQYF

V gene: TRBV5-6
clone size: once
J gene: TRBJ2-3
CDR3 protein: CASSFEATGGPTDTQYF

V gene: TRBV27
clone size: NA
J gene: TRBJ1-4
CDR3 protein: CASRYKRGATNEKLFF

V gene: TRBV12-5
clone size: once
J gene: TRBJ1-5
CDR3 protein: CASGLDLSNQPQHF

V gene: TRBV7-2
clone size: NA
J gene: TRBJ2-3
CDR3 protein: CASSTGLITDTQYF

V gene: TRBV5-1
clone size: NA
J gene: TRBJ2-2
CDR3 protein: CASRGQGLNTGELFF

V gene: TRBV6-6
clone size: NA
J gene: TRBJ2-7
CDR3 protein: CASSRGQGAREQYF

V gene: TRBV4-1
clone size: NA
J gene: TRBJ2-3
CDR3 protein: CASSRDWGSTDTQYF

V gene: TRBV28
clone size: few
J gene: TRBJ2-2
CDR3 protein: CASSLGGRWELFF

V gene: TRBV28
clone size: NA
J gene: TRBJ2-7
CDR3 protein: CASTSREGAGGTYEQYF

V gene: TRBV4-3
clone size: NA
J gene: TRBJ2-3
CDR3 protein: CASSHGLAPTQYF

V gene: TRBV30
clone size: NA
J gene: TRBJ2-3
CDR3 protein: CAWSVMASGDAQYF

V gene: TRBV9
clone size: NA
J gene: TRBJ2-5
CDR3 protein: CASSVVAGVQETQYF

V gene: TRBV9
clone size: few
J gene: TRBJ2-7
CDR3 protein: CASSVETGINYEQYF

V gene: TRBV7-8
clone size: NA
J gene: TRBJ1-5
CDR3 protein: CASSLGGDQPQHF

V gene: TRBV5-5
clone size: NA
J gene: TRBJ2-3
CDR3 protein: CASSLQGPSTDTQYF

V gene: TRBV2
clone size: NA
J gene: TRBJ2-1
CDR3 protein: CASAYLAGGYNEQFF

V gene: TRBV28
clone size: NA
J gene: TRBJ2-2
CDR3 protein: CASSLLATGAGELFF

V gene: TRBV6-5
clone size: NA
J gene: TRBJ2-7
CDR3 protein: CASSYGDRVTEQYF

V gene: TRBV7-2
clone size: NA
J gene: TRBJ2-7
CDR3 protein: CASSPSSYEQYF

V gene: TRBV16
clone size: NA
J gene: TRBJ1-4
CDR3 protein: CASSHGNRLFF

V gene: TRBV6-1
clone size: NA
J gene: TRBJ1-4
CDR3 protein: CASSDPRTGLSEKLFF

V gene: TRBV5-4
clone size: few
J gene: TRBJ2-7
CDR3 protein: CASSLDGSGGTTSYEQYF

V gene: TRBV19
clone size: once
J gene: TRBJ1-2
CDR3 protein: CASRETGGQGRGYTF

V gene: TRBV5-6
clone size: NA
J gene: NA
CDR3 protein: CASTPGDRVNYEQYF

V gene: TRBV2
clone size: NA
J gene: TRBJ1-2
CDR3 protein: CASSQMDTRVGYTF

V gene: TRBV6-5
clone size: NA
J gene: TRBJ2-7
CDR3 protein: CASIAGYEQYF

V gene: TRBV30
clone size: NA
J gene: TRBJ2-4
CDR3 protein: CAWRGGPGNIQYF

V gene: TRBV12-5
clone size: NA
J gene: TRBJ2-6
CDR3 protein: CASGLSGGANVLTF

V gene: TRBV10-3
clone size: NA
J gene: TRBJ2-1
CDR3 protein: CAISEGKGGNEQFF

V gene: TRBV10-3
clone size: NA
J gene: TRBJ2-1
CDR3 protein: CAIRASLVNEQFF

V gene: TRBV7-3
clone size: NA
J gene: TRBJ2-1
CDR3 protein: CASSPGTSGRASYNEQFF

V gene: TRBV30
clone size: NA
J gene: TRBJ1-1
CDR3 protein: CAWSLVEGRTEAFF

V gene: TRBV14
clone size: NA
J gene: TRBJ2-7
CDR3 protein: CASSQVGWKSYEQYF

V gene: TRBV28
clone size: NA
J gene: TRBJ1-5
CDR3 protein: CATEAQDNQPQHF

V gene: TRBV25-1
clone size: NA
J gene: TRBJ1-2
CDR3 protein: CASSEQGAKGLSGYTF

V gene: TRBV5-1
clone size: NA
J gene: TRBJ2-7
CDR3 protein: CASSLANGRGRGEQYF